A single sample gave rise to the 11 T cell receptor beta chains below, sequenced in a study of radiation and T cells in renal cell carcinoma. Only in-frame clones appear in the TCRdb table, and some are missing; sequencing was by immunoSEQ multiplex PCR. The data hold 130,000 to 150,000 clones, with 75% to 90% observed a single time. Time point noted: blood 4 weeks post-SBRT, at nephrectomy. Treatment given: 15 Gy SBRT to primary tumor, nephrectomy 4 weeks later. Sequencing used blood, obtained from a patient whose treatment included radiotherapy and nephrectomy. These receptors originate from a woman in her 50s with renal cell carcinoma.

The rearrangement links TRBV5-1 to TRBJ2-7; D unclear. Deletions cut 7 bases from V and 0 bases from J, with 17 bases between. This CDR3 region has 15 residues. The germline V gene encodes CDR1 SGHRS and CDR2 YFSETQ. CDR3 coding DNA: TGCGCCAGCGGAAAGGACCCGGGCTTCTCCTACGAGCAGTACTTC. Encoded protein: CASGKDPGFSYEQYF.

The chain carries TRBV18 and TRBJ2-2, with D maybe TRBD2 (6 bases). Trimming left V 2 bases short and J 0 bases short, with 10 bases between. Per the germline V gene, CDR1 is KGHSH and CDR2 is LQKENI. The CDR3 runs to 16 residues. Here the CDR3 reads CASSPAGNANTGELFF. In DNA form, the CDR3 reads TGTGCCAGCTCACCAGCGGGAAACGCGAACACCGGGGAGCTGTTTTTT.

V and J are TRBV15 and TRBJ2-7, with D perhaps TRBD1 (6 bases). The length of the CDR3 is 16 residues. Germline V gene lookup returns CDR1 LNHNV and CDR2 YYDKDF (reference sequence). Trimming removed 1 base at V and 2 bases at J, with 15 bases between. This CDR3 is CATSRVNRAVPYEQYF. CDR3 nucleotide sequence: TGTGCCACCAGCAGAGTTAACAGGGCTGTTCCCTACGAGCAGTACTTC. The entire variable domain, with the rest obtained from reference TRBV15 and TRBJ2-7, is as follows: DAMVIQNPRYQVTQFGKPVTLSCSQTLNHNVMYWYQQKSSQAPKLLFHYYDKDFNNEADTPDNFQSRRPNTSFCFLDIRSPGLGDTAMYLCATSRVNRAVPYEQYFGPGTRLTVT.

J is TRBJ1-5 and V is TRBV10-3, with 8 nucleotides matching TRBD1. The V gene's germline CDR1 is ENHRY and CDR2 SYGVKD. The CDR3 spans 17 residues. With 0 bases clipped from V and 2 bases from J, the junction kept 6 bases outside the gene matches. The CDR3 DNA follows: TGTGCCATCAGTGAGTCGAGGACAGGGTGGGGCAATCAGCCCCAGCATTTT. Its protein product is CAISESRTGWGNQPQHF.

This chain links TRBV4-2 with TRBJ2-7; 7 bases agree with TRBD2. J was trimmed by 7 bases and V by 0 bases; bases with no gene match: 9. This CDR3 has 15 amino acids. Per the germline V gene, CDR1 is LGHNA and CDR2 is YNFKEQ. In DNA, the CDR3 is TGTGCCAGCAGCCAAGACCTAGCGGCGAGGTTGGAGCAGTACTTC. The encoded protein is CASSQDLAARLEQYF.

This chain connects TRBV5-4 to TRBJ2-3, with 7 nucleotides matching TRBD1. V dropped 2 bases and J dropped 1; count of bases not matched to a gene: 4. The CDR3 consists of 15 residues. Germline assignment: CDR1 SGHNT and CDR2 YYREEE (reference sequence). The CDR3 sequence is CASSLDRARTDTQYF. The CDR3, as DNA: TGTGCCAGCAGCTTAGACAGGGCTCGCACAGATACGCAGTATTTT.

This chain uses TRBV6-6 with TRBJ1-1; no firm D call. The length of the CDR3 is 11 residues. Trimming removed 5 bases from V and 7 bases from J, with 8 bases in between. CDR1 is MNHNY and CDR2 is SVGAGI in the germline V gene (reference sequence). The CDR3 DNA sequence: TGTGCCAGCAGTCCTCGGAATGAAGCTTTCTTT. It yields the protein CASSPRNEAFF.

This clone appeared once. The rearrangement uses TRBV28 and TRBJ1-1, with TRBD1 as a possible D gene (6 bases). The CDR3 totals 16 residues. V lost 3 bases, J lost 0 bases, and 14 bases lay in between. Looked up from germline, CDR1 is MDHEN and CDR2 is SYDVKM. The CDR3 sequence: CASSLGGGALNTEAFF. DNA of the CDR3: TGTGCCAGCAGTTTGGGGGGCGGAGCGTTGAACACTGAAGCTTTCTTT.

This clone was counted only a few times. The J gene is TRBJ1-5, the V gene TRBV19; D unclear. Germline V gene lookup returns CDR1 LNHDA and CDR2 SQIVND (reference sequence). Trimming removed 7 bases from V and 10 bases from J, with 23 bases in between. This CDR3 is 15 amino acids long. The CDR3 spells CASNGQAAISAPQHF. The CDR3 nucleotides are TGTGCCAGTAACGGCCAGGCAGCGATATCAGCTCCCCAGCATTTT. The full variable domain, in which reference TRBV19 and TRBJ1-5 provide the parts outside the CDR3, is DGGITQSPKYLFRKEGQNVTLSCEQNLNHDAMYWYRQDPGQGLRLIYYSQIVNDFQKGDIAEGYSVSREKKESFPLTVTSAQKNPTAFYLCASNGQAAISAPQHFGDGTRLSIL.

This rearrangement joins TRBV5-4 to TRBJ2-3; weak D call: TRBD1 (6 bases). This CDR3 has 13 amino acids. Germline-derived CDR1 and CDR2 are SGHNT and YYREEE (reference sequence). Trimming left V 2 bases short and J 6 bases short, with 10 bases between. This CDR3 reads CASSLDRFDTQYF. The CDR3 nucleotides read TGTGCCAGCAGCTTAGACAGGTTTGATACGCAGTATTTT.

The chain is built from TRBV28 and TRBJ2-7; D is uncertain. V gave up 6 bases and J gave up 4 bases, with 4 bases separating them. The CDR3 is 10 residues long. Germline V gives CDR1 MDHEN, CDR2 SYDVKM. This CDR3 is CASREYEQYF. CDR3 nucleotides: TGTGCCAGCAGGGAGTACGAGCAGTACTTC.